Given below is one T cell receptor (beta chain) in context. Method: immunoSEQ multiplex PCR; TCRdb's copy keeps in-frame clones and lacks some. Counted here are approximately 2,000,000 clones, over 85% occurring once; the ten biggest clones make up about 1.6%. The data derive from a study of shared clonotypes between healthy human individuals. The naive CD8 fraction comprised CD45RO-negative cells positively selected for CCR7 and excluded terminally differentiated effector memory CD45RA+ cells. Trimming stripped 5 bases from V and 4 bases from J, with 11 bases between. Germline V lookup: CDR1 LNHDA, CDR2 SQIVND (reference sequence). This CDR3 region has 13 residues.

This clonotype originated in a man between 18 and 29 years old in good health. Some clones in this sample may be carry-over from other donors' samples. The sequenced material came from naive CD8+ T cells from PBMCs. The rearrangement joins TRBV19 to TRBJ1-2; D is unresolved. The DNA for the CDR3 is TGTGCCAGTAGTGTCGGGATCTCCTATGGCTACACCTTC. Translated, it gives CASSVGISYGYTF.